The clone carrying this TCR beta chain turned up a few times. Germline V gene data show CDR1 as SNHLY and CDR2 as FYNNEI. This CDR3 spans 13 amino acids. Between the trimmed V and J ends, which lost 5 bases and 5 bases, there was a span of 10 bases. The data stem from a study of neoadjuvant anti-PD-1 for oral cavity cancer. As for time point: after neoadjuvant nivolumab, at surgical resection. The repertoire was sequenced with immunoSEQ multiplex PCR; TCRdb's copy has only in-frame clones and lacks some. Of approximately 8,200 clones listed, roughly 71% are singletons. The chain employs TRBV2 and TRBJ1-5; D is possibly TRBD1 (6 bases). The specimen comprised PBMCs, sampled after nivolumab (anti-PD-1) treatment. This clonotype was obtained from a person between 40 and 85 years old with oral cavity squamous cell carcinoma. The CDR3 is CASSISGDQPQHF. DNA for the CDR3: TGTGCCAGCAGTATCTCAGGGGATCAGCCCCAGCATTTT. The complete variable domain, with remaining parts taken from reference TRBV2 and TRBJ1-5, reads EPEVTQTPSHQVTQMGQEVILRCVPISNHLYFYWYRQILGQKVEFLVSFYNNEISEKSEIFDDQFSVERPDGSNFTLKIRSTKLEDSAMYFCASSISGDQPQHFGDGTRLSIL.